These T cell receptor beta chains were read from a single sample in a study of shared clonotypes between healthy human individuals. The table came from immunoSEQ multiplex PCR; TCRdb's copy has only in-frame clones and leaves some out. This repertoire shows about 1 million clones, around 76% found once; its top ten account for about 1.5%. The sequenced sample consisted of memory CD4+ T cells sorted from blood. All receptors come from a man younger than 35 in good health. Both conserved end residues are trimmed from each CDR3. The order of the fields is V gene, J gene, D gene, clone size, CDR3 protein. D genes are given only for firm matches. Size tells how often a clone was seen (once, few, many) or the class of an expanded clone, and some rows leave it out.

v_call: TRBV6-5; j_call: TRBJ1-5; d_call: TRBD1; clone_size: few; cdr3_aa: ASSRTGLSNQPQH
v_call: TRBV9; j_call: TRBJ1-6; d_call: NA; clone_size: NA; cdr3_aa: ASSVRRQDSPLH
v_call: TRBV18; j_call: TRBJ2-3; d_call: NA; clone_size: few; cdr3_aa: ASSPFPGRSTDTQY
v_call: TRBV28; j_call: TRBJ1-2; d_call: NA; clone_size: NA; cdr3_aa: ASINGGGLDYGYT
v_call: TRBV5-7; j_call: TRBJ2-6; d_call: NA; clone_size: few; cdr3_aa: ASSLEGRAYGNVLT
v_call: TRBV2; j_call: TRBJ2-5; d_call: NA; clone_size: NA; cdr3_aa: ASSAQGIFQETQY
v_call: TRBV21-1; j_call: TRBJ1-1; d_call: NA; clone_size: many; cdr3_aa: ASSGRDREHTEAF
v_call: TRBV4-1; j_call: TRBJ1-2; d_call: NA; clone_size: few; cdr3_aa: ASSQLGGGGYGYT
v_call: TRBV9; j_call: TRBJ2-1; d_call: NA; clone_size: NA; cdr3_aa: ASSVDGTNYNEQF
v_call: TRBV5-6; j_call: TRBJ2-1; d_call: TRBD1; clone_size: few; cdr3_aa: ASSLPGQGKNEQF
v_call: TRBV5-6; j_call: TRBJ1-4; d_call: TRBD1; clone_size: NA; cdr3_aa: ASSLGWKGASEKLF
v_call: TRBV12-5; j_call: TRBJ2-1; d_call: TRBD2; clone_size: once; cdr3_aa: ASGLALSSGGSSYNEQF
v_call: TRBV15; j_call: TRBJ2-7; d_call: NA; clone_size: NA; cdr3_aa: ATSRHRSSYEQY
v_call: TRBV18; j_call: TRBJ1-3; d_call: TRBD1; clone_size: few; cdr3_aa: ASSPTGYSGNTIY
v_call: TRBV6-5; j_call: TRBJ2-5; d_call: NA; clone_size: NA; cdr3_aa: ASSYGGGGGETQY
v_call: TRBV7-3; j_call: TRBJ1-1; d_call: TRBD1; clone_size: NA; cdr3_aa: ASSSGQRNTEAF
v_call: TRBV29-1; j_call: TRBJ2-7; d_call: NA; clone_size: NA; cdr3_aa: SAGTQEQY
v_call: TRBV7-2; j_call: TRBJ2-1; d_call: NA; clone_size: NA; cdr3_aa: ASSLGGRTYNEQF
v_call: TRBV21-1; j_call: TRBJ2-1; d_call: NA; clone_size: NA; cdr3_aa: ASSKGSGGSYNEQF
v_call: TRBV11-2; j_call: TRBJ1-2; d_call: NA; clone_size: few; cdr3_aa: ASSLEGKGAGYT
v_call: TRBV2; j_call: TRBJ2-7; d_call: NA; clone_size: NA; cdr3_aa: ASVGRGRYEQY
v_call: TRBV12-5; j_call: TRBJ1-5; d_call: NA; clone_size: NA; cdr3_aa: ASGLVLGGYNQPQH
v_call: TRBV7-9; j_call: TRBJ2-3; d_call: TRBD2; clone_size: few; cdr3_aa: ASNPLGGGDTQY
v_call: TRBV21-1; j_call: TRBJ2-2; d_call: NA; clone_size: NA; cdr3_aa: ASSKPKGQGNARLNTGELF
v_call: TRBV6-5; j_call: TRBJ1-1; d_call: NA; clone_size: NA; cdr3_aa: ASIRHPNQNTEAF
v_call: TRBV29-1; j_call: TRBJ2-3; d_call: NA; clone_size: NA; cdr3_aa: SVNRELWTDTQY
v_call: TRBV11-2; j_call: TRBJ2-1; d_call: NA; clone_size: once; cdr3_aa: ASSKDGERGYNEQF
v_call: TRBV7-3; j_call: TRBJ1-3; d_call: NA; clone_size: NA; cdr3_aa: ASSLNLAGCSGNTIY